In this sample, the clone carrying this TCR beta chain turned up a few times. The sample originates from a study of identical twins. TCRdb independently ran MiXCR on the 5' RACE reads; one entry per CDR3 protein. Among hundreds of thousands of distinct CDR3 sequences listed, 20% to 25% were seen once. The CDR3 totals 14 residues. V lost 5 bases, J lost 5 bases, and 14 bases lay in between. CDR1 and CDR2 (germline): LNHNV, YYDKDF (reference sequence). These data also featured in a second study, about yellow fever vaccine responses in identical twins. In that study: After vaccination, twins' T cell response reportedly seemed partly convergent, partly personalized.

The chain uses TRBV15 and TRBJ2-3; D may be TRBD1 (5 bases). The TCR sequence derives from a woman aged 18-30 years in good health. The sequencing input was CD4+ T cells sorted from blood. The CDR3 loop is CATSVGQGRDTQYF. The DNA of the CDR3 is TGTGCCACCAGCGTCGGCCAGGGAAGAGATACGCAGTATTTT.